The TCR beta chain described here comes from a study of CD8 T cells in ankylosing spondylitis. Study-wide points: Ankylosing spondylitis blood appeared to be characterized by a TCR beta motif of several highly homologous variants. In synovial fluid and blood from reactive arthritis, some motif variants were previously reported.

The CDR3 length is 12 residues. Trimming removed 6 bases from V and 14 bases from J; junction bases left unmatched: 15. The germline V gene encodes CDR1 DFQATT and CDR2 SNEGSKA (reference sequence). Regarding this clonotype: Its antigen is unknown.

Quantitative barcoded 5'-RACE was used to prepare TCR beta libraries. TCRdb reprocessed the 5' RACE reads via MiXCR and lists one record per CDR3 protein. The sample shows 350,000 or so distinct CDR3 sequences, roughly 11% of them seen only once. The sequenced sample was blood, either unsorted or a sorted T cell fraction (not recorded which). This TCR derives from a female donor with ankylosing spondylitis or in good health (not recorded which). This chain joins TRBV20-1 and TRBJ1-2; 7 bases are shared with TRBD1. The CDR3 sequence: CSADRDRWVRTF. The CDR3 region has the DNA TGCAGTGCCGACAGGGACAGATGGGTTAGAACCTTC.